This T cell receptor beta chain came from a study of cytomegalovirus exposure and HLA in healthy donors. The study's findings and limits: TCR beta V- and J-gene trimming was later associated with a missense DCLRE1C variant. The classifier reportedly diagnosed cytomegalovirus status with high sensitivity and specificity.

Trimming took off 3 bases at V and 5 bases at J, with 16 bases between the two ends. Germline-derived CDR1 and CDR2 are MNHNS and SASEGT. The CDR3 spans 15 residues. In the PCR, 60 Vbeta and 13 Jbeta primers were used. Generated by immunoSEQ multiplex PCR, the TCRdb table keeps only in-frame clones and is missing some. The sample lists 150,000 to 200,000 clones, about four fifths occurring once. As for this clone: Its antigen is unidentified.

What was sequenced was PBMCs. The V and J genes are TRBV6-1 and TRBJ2-5; TRBD2 is a possible D gene (6 bases). The TCR was taken from a man aged 30 to 45 in good health and CMV-seropositive. The CDR3 loop is CASSDILAMRETQYF. CDR3 sequence (DNA): TGTGCCAGCAGTGATATACTAGCTATGCGGGAGACCCAGTACTTC.